This T cell receptor (beta chain) was captured in a study of T-cell reconstitution after alpha-beta-depleted transplantation in children. This CDR3 region has 14 residues. Germline CDR1 and CDR2: MNHEY and SVGAGI. V was pared by 4 bases and J by 4 bases, with 4 bases of the junction left unmatched. A TCRbeta library incorporating unique molecular identifiers was prepared. TCRdb reprocessed the PCR reads via MiXCR and lists one record per CDR3 protein. The repertoire holds approximately 350,000 distinct CDR3 sequences, with approximately 10% as singletons. This sequence was found in a human donor who donated a stem cell graft to a child with acute lymphoblastic leukemia. The V gene is TRBV6-5, the J gene TRBJ1-2, with TRBD1 identical over 9 bases. The specimen was PBMCs from the stem cell graft donor, collected from the stem cell graft. CDR3 coding DNA: TGTGCCAGCAGTTCCCGGACAGGGGCCTATGGCTACACCTTC. This gives the protein CASSSRTGAYGYTF.